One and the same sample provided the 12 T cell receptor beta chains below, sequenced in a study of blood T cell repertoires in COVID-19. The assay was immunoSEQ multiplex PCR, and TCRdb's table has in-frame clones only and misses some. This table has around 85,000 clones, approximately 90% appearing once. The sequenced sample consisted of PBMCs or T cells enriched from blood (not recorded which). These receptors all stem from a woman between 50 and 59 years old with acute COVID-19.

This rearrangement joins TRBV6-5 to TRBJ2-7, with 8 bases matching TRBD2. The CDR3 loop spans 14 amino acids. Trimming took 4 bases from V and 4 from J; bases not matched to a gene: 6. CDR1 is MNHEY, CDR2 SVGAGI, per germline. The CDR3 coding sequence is TGTGCCAGCAGTTTTCGGGAGGGCCGATACGAGCAGTACTTC. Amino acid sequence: CASSFREGRYEQYF.

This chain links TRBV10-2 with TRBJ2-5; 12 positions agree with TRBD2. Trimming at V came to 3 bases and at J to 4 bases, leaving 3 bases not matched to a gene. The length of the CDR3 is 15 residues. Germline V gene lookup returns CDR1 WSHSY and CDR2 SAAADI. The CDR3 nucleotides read TGCGCCAGCAGTGACACGGGACTAGCGGGAGAGACCCAGTACTTC. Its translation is CASSDTGLAGETQYF.

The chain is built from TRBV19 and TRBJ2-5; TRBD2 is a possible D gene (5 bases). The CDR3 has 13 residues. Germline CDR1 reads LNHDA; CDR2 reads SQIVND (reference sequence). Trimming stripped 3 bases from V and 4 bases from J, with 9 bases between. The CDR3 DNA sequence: TGTGCCAGTAGTATGAGACTATCAGAGACCCAGTACTTC. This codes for CASSMRLSETQYF.

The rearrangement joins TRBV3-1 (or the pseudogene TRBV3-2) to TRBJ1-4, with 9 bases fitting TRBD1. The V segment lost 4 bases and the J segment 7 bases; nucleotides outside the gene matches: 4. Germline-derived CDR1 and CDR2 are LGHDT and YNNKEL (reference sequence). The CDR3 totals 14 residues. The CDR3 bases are TGTGCCAGCAGCCCCGGGACAGGGTTTGAAAAACTGTTTTTT. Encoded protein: CASSPGTGFEKLFF.

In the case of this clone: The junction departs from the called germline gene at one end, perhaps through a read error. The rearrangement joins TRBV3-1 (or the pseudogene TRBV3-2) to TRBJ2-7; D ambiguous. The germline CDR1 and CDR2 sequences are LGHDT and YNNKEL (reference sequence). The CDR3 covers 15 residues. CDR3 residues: CASSQSFTGTYGQYF. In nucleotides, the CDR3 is TGTGCCAGCAGCCAATCCTTCACGGGTACCTACGGGCAGTACTTC.

The CDR3 DNA is TGTGCCAGCAGTGGTTCTAGGGAGAAGCCCCAGCATTTT. Protein sequence: CASSGSREKPQHF. The chain uses TRBV2 and TRBJ1-5; D is uncertain. The CDR3 length is 13 residues. Looked up from germline, CDR1 is SNHLY and CDR2 is FYNNEI. The ends were cut back, 4 bases at V and 8 bases at J, with 12 bases in the middle.

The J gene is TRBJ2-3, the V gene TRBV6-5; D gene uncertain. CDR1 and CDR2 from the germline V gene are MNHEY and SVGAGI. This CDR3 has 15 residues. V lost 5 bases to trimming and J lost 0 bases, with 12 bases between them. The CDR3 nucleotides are TGTGCCAGCAGTCCCCGACAAGCTAGCACAGATACGCAGTATTTT. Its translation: CASSPRQASTDTQYF.

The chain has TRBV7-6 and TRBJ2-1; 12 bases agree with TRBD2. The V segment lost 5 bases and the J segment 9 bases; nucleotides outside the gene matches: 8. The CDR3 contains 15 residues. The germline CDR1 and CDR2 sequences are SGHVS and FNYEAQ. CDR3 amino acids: CASSTRLAGEGEQFF. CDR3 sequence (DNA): TGTGCCAGCAGCACCCGACTAGCGGGAGAGGGTGAGCAGTTCTTC. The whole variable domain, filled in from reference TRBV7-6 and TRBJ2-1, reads GAGVSQSPRYKVTKRGQDVALRCDPISGHVSLYWYRQALGQGPEFLTYFNYEAQQDKSGLPNDRFSAERPEGSISTLTIQRTEQRDSAMYRCASSTRLAGEGEQFFGPGTRLTVL.

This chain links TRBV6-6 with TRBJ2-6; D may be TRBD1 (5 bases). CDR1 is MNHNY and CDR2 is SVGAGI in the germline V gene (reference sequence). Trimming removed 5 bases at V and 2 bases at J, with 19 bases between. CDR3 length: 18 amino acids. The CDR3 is CASSPAGFLRPGANVLTF. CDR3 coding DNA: TGTGCCAGCAGTCCGGCAGGGTTTCTAAGGCCTGGGGCCAACGTCCTGACTTTC.

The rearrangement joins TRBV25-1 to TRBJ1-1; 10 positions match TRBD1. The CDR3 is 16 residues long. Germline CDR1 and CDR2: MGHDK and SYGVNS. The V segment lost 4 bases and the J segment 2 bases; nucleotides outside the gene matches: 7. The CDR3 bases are TGTGCCAGCAGTGTCGGACAGGGGGGGATTAACACTGAAGCTTTCTTT. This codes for CASSVGQGGINTEAFF. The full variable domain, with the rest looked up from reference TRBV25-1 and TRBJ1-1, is EADIYQTPRYLVIGTGKKITLECSQTMGHDKMYWYQQDPGMELHLIHYSYGVNSTEKGDLSSESTVSRIRTEHFPLTLESARPSHTSQYLCASSVGQGGINTEAFFGQGTRLTVV.

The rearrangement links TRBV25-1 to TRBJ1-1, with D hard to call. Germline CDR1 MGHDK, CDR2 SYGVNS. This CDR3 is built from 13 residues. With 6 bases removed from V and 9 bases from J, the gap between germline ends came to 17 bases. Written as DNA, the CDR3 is TGTGCCAGCAGCTATGACATTACAAGACAAGCTTTCTTT. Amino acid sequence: CASSYDITRQAFF.

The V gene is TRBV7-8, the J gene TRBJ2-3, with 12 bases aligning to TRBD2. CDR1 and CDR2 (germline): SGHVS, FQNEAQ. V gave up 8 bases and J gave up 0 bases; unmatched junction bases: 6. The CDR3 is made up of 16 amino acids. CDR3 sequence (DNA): TGTGCCAGCGGCGGGACTAGCGGGTTAAGCACAGATACGCAGTATTTT. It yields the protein CASGGTSGLSTDTQYF.